This is a list of T cell receptor beta chains from one sample in a study of control samples from healthy donors and cancer patients. Libraries were prepared by immunoSEQ multiplex PCR; TCRdb keeps only in-frame clonotypes and omits some of them. The sample records 70,000 to 90,000 clones, less than 95% being singletons. Material: blood. These receptor sequences come from a woman aged 40 to 50 in good health. The CDR3 runs from the conserved cysteine through the conserved F or W. Fields, in order: J gene, clone size, V gene, D gene, CDR3 protein, CDR3 DNA. D genes are given only for firm matches. The size of a clone is reported for some rows only, either as once, few or many, or as a class for expanded clones.

TRBJ1-5 . TRBV28 . CATTHQSVQPQHF TGTGCCACCACCCATCAGAGCGTCCAGCCCCAGCATTTT
TRBJ1-2 . TRBV5-5 . CASSSPGGISYGYTF TGTGCCAGCAGCTCCCCTGGGGGGATCTCCTATGGCTACACCTTC
TRBJ2-5 . TRBV9 TRBD2 CASSVGIVAGGQETQYF TGTGCCAGCAGCGTAGGAATCGTGGCGGGGGGACAAGAGACCCAGTACTTC
TRBJ2-1 . TRBV28 . CASSSRNSGIVNEQFF TGTGCCAGCAGTTCACGAAACAGTGGTATAGTTAATGAGCAGTTCTTC
TRBJ2-2 . TRBV24-1 . CATSDLQGRTGELFF TGTGCCACCAGTGATTTGCAGGGGCGGACCGGGGAGCTGTTTTTT
TRBJ1-5 . TRBV5-6 . CASSLAAGRSNQPQHF TGTGCCAGCAGCTTGGCCGCGGGGAGGAGCAATCAGCCCCAGCATTTT
TRBJ2-3 . TRBV2 . CASSTGRLIGQYF TGTGCCAGCTCGACAGGGAGGTTGATAGGGCAGTATTTT
TRBJ2-7 . TRBV20-1 . CSARGVYEQYF TGCAGTGCTAGGGGGGTATACGAGCAGTACTTC
TRBJ2-3 . TRBV6-2/TRBV6-3 TRBD2 CASSPLLAGVADTQYF TGTGCCAGCAGCCCGTTACTAGCGGGAGTAGCAGATACGCAGTATTTT
TRBJ2-3 few TRBV13 . CASSLLDTQYF TGTGCCAGCAGCTTACTAGATACGCAGTATTTT
TRBJ2-3 . TRBV27 . CASRDQGVTDTQYF TGTGCCAGCAGGGACCAGGGCGTCACAGATACGCAGTATTTT
TRBJ1-1 once TRBV6-5 . CASSYSYDRISYFF TGTGCCAGCAGTTACTCATACGACAGAATTTCGTATTTCTTT
TRBJ2-4 . TRBV14 . CASSQGRLRDLKNIQYF TGTGCCAGCAGCCAAGGAAGGCTCCGGGACCTCAAAAACATTCAGTACTTC
TRBJ1-1 . TRBV29-1 . CSVDARQANTEAFF TGCAGCGTTGACGCACGACAGGCGAACACTGAAGCTTTCTTT
TRBJ1-1 . TRBV4-1 TRBD1 CASSPQTGWDTEAFF TGCGCCAGCAGCCCACAGACAGGGTGGGACACTGAAGCTTTCTTT
TRBJ1-3 . TRBV5-8 . CASSLLSGSHASGNTIYF TGTGCCAGCAGCTTGCTGTCCGGGTCCCACGCCTCTGGAAACACCATATATTTT
TRBJ2-1 . TRBV11-3 . CASSPDRWGDEQFF TGTGCCAGCAGCCCCGACAGGTGGGGGGATGAGCAGTTCTTC
TRBJ1-2 . TRBV12-3/TRBV12-4 . CASSFDRAYGYTF TGTGCCAGCAGTTTCGACAGAGCCTATGGCTACACCTTC
TRBJ2-1 . TRBV27 . CASSSYLNEQFF TGTGCCAGCAGTTCCTACCTCAATGAGCAGTTCTTC
TRBJ2-1 . TRBV11-2 TRBD2 CASRTPGLAYNEQFF TGTGCCAGCAGGACACCGGGACTAGCATACAATGAGCAGTTCTTC
TRBJ1-3 . TRBV18 TRBD1 CASSPGTAAGNTIYF TGTGCCAGCTCACCAGGGACAGCGGCTGGAAACACCATATATTTT